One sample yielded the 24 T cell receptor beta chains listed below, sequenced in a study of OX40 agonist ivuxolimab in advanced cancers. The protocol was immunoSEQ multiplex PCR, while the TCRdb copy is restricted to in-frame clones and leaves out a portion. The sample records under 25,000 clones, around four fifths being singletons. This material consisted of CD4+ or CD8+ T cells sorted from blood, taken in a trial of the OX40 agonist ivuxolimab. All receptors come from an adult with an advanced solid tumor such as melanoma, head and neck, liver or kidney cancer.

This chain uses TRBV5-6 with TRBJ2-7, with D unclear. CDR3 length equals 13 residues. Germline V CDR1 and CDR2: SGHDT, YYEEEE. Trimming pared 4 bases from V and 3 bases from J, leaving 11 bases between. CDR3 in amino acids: CASSPQNSYEQYF. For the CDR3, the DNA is TGTGCCAGCAGCCCCCAGAACAGCTACGAGCAGTACTTC.

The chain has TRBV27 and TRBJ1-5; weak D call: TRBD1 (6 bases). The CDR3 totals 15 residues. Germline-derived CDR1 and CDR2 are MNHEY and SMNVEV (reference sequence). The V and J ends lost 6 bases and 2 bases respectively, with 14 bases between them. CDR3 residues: CASSPLQGGNQPQHF. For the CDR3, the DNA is TGTGCCAGCAGCCCGCTACAGGGAGGCAATCAGCCCCAGCATTTT.

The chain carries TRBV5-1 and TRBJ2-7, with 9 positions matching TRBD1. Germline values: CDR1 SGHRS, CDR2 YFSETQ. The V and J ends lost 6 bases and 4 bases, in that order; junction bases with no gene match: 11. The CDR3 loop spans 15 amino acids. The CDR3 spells CASTLRGTGIYEQYF. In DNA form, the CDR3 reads TGCGCCAGCACCTTACGCGGGACAGGGATATACGAGCAGTACTTC.

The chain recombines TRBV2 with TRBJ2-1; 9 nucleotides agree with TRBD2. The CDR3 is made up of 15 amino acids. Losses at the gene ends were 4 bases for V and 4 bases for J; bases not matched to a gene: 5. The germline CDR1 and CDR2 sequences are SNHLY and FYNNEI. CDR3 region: CASSARGLAYNEQFF. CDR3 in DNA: TGTGCCAGCAGTGCTCGGGGACTAGCTTACAATGAGCAGTTCTTC.

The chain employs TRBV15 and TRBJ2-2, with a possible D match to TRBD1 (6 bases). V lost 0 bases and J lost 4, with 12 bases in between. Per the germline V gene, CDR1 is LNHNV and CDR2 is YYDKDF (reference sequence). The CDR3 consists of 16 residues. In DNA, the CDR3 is TGTGCCACCAGCAGAGAATGGCAGGGGCTCACCGGGGAGCTGTTTTTT. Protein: CATSREWQGLTGELFF.

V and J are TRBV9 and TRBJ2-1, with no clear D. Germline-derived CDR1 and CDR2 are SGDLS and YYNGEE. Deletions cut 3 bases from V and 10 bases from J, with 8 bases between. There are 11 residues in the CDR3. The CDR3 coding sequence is TGTGCCAGCAGCGCCATTGGGGAGCAGTTCTTC. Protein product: CASSAIGEQFF.

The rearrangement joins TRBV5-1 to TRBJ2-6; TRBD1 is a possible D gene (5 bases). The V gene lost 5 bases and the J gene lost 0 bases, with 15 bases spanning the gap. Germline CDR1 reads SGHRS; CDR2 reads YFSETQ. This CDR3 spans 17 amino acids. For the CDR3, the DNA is TGCGCCAGCAGAGGGGCCAAATTAAACTCTGGGGCCAACGTCCTGACTTTC. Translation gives CASRGAKLNSGANVLTF.

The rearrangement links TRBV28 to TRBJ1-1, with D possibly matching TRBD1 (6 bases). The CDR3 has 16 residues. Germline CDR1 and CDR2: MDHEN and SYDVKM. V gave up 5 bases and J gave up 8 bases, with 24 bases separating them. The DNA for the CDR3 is TGTGCCAGCAGTGCCTTCCGGGACACCTCTAGGTACGAAGCTTTCTTT. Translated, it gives CASSAFRDTSRYEAFF.

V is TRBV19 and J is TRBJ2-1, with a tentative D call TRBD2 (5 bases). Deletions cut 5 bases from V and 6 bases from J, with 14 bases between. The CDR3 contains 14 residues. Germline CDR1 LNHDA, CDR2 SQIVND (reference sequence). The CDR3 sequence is CASSLAGLLNEQFF. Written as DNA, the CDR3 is TGTGCCAGTAGTTTGGCGGGTCTTCTCAATGAGCAGTTCTTC.

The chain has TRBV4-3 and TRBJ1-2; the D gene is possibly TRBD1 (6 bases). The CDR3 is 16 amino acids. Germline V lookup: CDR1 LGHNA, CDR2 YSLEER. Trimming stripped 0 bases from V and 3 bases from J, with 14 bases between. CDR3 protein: CASSQEFGGLDYGYTF. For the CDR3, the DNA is TGCGCCAGCAGCCAAGAGTTTGGGGGGCTGGACTATGGCTACACCTTC.

CDR3 DNA sequence: TGCGCCAGCAGCCCGGGGTTTCGGGGGGCCTTCACAGATACGCAGTATTTT. Its translation: CASSPGFRGAFTDTQYF. The rearrangement uses TRBV4-3 and TRBJ2-3; D possibly corresponds to TRBD2 (7 bases). V was shortened by 4 bases and J by 2 bases, with 19 bases between the two germline ends. The CDR3 is made up of 17 amino acids. Germline V gene data show CDR1 as LGHNA and CDR2 as YSLEER.

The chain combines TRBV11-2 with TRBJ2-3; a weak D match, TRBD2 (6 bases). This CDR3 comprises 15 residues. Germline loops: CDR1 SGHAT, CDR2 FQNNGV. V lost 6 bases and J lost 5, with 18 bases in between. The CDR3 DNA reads TGTGCCAGCAGTCCCACCGGGGGTACTAGAGATACGCAGTATTTT. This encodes CASSPTGGTRDTQYF.

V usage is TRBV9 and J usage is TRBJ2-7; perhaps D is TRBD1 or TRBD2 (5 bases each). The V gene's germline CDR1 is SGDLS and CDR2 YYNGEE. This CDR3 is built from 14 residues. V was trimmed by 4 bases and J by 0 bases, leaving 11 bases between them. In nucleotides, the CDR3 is TGTGCCAGCAGCAAAGGGACGGGCTCCTACGAGCAGTACTTC. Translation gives CASSKGTGSYEQYF.

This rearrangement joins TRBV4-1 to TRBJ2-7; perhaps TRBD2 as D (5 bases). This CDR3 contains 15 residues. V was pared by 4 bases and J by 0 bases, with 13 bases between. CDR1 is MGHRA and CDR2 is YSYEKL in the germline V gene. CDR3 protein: CASSRGPGSSYEQYF. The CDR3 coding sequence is TGCGCCAGCAGCCGAGGGCCGGGTAGCTCCTACGAGCAGTACTTC.

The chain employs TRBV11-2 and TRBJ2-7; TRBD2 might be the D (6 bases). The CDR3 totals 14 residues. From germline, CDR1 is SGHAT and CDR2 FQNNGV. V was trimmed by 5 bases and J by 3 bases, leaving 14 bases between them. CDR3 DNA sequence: TGTGCCAGCAGCCTACGGGACTCCCTCTACGAGCAGTACTTC. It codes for CASSLRDSLYEQYF.

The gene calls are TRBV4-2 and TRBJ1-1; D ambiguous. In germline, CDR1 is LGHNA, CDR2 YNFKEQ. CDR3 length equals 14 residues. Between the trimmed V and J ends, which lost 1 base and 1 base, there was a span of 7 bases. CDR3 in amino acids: CASSQGAQNTEAFF. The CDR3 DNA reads TGTGCCAGCAGCCAAGGGGCACAGAACACTGAAGCTTTCTTT.

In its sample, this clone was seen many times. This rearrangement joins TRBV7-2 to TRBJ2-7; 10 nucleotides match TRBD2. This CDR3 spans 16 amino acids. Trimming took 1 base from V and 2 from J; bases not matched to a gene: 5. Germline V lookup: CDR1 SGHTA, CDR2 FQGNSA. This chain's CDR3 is CASSLEGLAYPYEQYF. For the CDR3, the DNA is TGTGCCAGCAGCTTAGAGGGACTAGCGTATCCCTACGAGCAGTACTTC.

The chain's CDR3 is CASTPDRGPGNIQYF. CDR3 bases: TGTGCCAGCACCCCGGACAGGGGGCCCGGAAACATTCAGTACTTC. The V and J genes are TRBV7-8 and TRBJ2-4; 11 bases line up with TRBD1. CDR1 SGHVS and CDR2 FQNEAQ come from the germline V gene. The CDR3 extends over 15 amino acids. J lost 6 bases, V lost 7 bases, and 8 bases had no gene match.

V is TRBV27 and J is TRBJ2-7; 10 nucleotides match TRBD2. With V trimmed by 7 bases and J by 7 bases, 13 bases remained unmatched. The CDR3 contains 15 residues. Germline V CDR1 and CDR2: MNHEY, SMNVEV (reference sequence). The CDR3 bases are TGTGCCAGCAACCCAAGCGGGAGGGCTTTGTGGGAGCAGTACTTC. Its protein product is CASNPSGRALWEQYF.

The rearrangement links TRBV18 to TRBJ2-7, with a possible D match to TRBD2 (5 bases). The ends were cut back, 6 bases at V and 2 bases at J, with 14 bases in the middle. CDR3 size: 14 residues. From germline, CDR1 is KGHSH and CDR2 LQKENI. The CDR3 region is CASSLLEGAYEQYF. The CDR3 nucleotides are TGTGCCAGCTCGCTCTTAGAGGGTGCCTACGAGCAGTACTTC.

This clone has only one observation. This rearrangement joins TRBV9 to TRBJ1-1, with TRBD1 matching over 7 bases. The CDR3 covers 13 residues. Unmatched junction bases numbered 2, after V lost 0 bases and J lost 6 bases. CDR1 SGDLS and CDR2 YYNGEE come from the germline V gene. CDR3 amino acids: CASSVDTGAEAFF. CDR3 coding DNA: TGTGCCAGCAGCGTAGACACAGGGGCTGAAGCTTTCTTT.

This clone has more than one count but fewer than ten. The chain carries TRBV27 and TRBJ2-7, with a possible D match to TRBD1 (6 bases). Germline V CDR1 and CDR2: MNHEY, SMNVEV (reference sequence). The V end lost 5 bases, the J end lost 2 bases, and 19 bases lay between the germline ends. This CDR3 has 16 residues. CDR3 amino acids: CASSPSEGDTAYEQYF. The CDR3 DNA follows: TGTGCCAGCAGTCCTAGTGAGGGGGACACTGCCTACGAGCAGTACTTC.

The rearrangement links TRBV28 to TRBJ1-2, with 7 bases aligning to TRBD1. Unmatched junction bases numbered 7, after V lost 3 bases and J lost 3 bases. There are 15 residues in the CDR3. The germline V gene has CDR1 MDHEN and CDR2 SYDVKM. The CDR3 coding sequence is TGTGCCAGCAGTTTGTTCCCCCAGGGGGACTATGGCTACACCTTC. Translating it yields CASSLFPQGDYGYTF.

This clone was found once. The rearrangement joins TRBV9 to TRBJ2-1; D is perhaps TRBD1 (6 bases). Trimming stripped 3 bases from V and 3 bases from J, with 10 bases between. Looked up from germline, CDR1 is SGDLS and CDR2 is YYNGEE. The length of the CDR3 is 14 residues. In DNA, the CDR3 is TGTGCCAGCAGCGGCCGACAGGACTACAATGAGCAGTTCTTC. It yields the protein CASSGRQDYNEQFF.